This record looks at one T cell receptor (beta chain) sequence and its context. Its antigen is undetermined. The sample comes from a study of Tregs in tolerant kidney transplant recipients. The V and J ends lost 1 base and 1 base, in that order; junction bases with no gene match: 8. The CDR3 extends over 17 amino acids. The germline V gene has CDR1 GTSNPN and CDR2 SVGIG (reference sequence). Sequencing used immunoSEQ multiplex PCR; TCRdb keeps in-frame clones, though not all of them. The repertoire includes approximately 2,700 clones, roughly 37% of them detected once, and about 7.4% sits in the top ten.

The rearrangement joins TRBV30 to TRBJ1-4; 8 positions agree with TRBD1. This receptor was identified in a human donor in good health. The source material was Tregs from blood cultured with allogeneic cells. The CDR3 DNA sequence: TGTGCCTGGAGTGCAGGGGGCGCGGTGATAACTAATGAAAAACTGTTTTTT. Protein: CAWSAGGAVITNEKLFF.